This TCR beta chain emerged from a study of T cells in tuberculosis. Across the whole study: CD1B tetramers identified T cells specific for mycobacterial lipid GMM.

Cells were sorted from thawed PBMC rested overnight and stained with GMM-loaded CD1B tetramer, viability dye and anti-CD3. CD1B tetramers were loaded with Rhodococcus equi-derived C32 glucose monomycolate. The CDR3 length is 13 residues. The ends were cut back, 4 bases at V and 10 bases at J, with 11 bases in the middle. Per germline, CDR1 KGHSH and CDR2 LQKENI. The method was immunoSEQ multiplex PCR; TCRdb's version includes in-frame clones alone and lacks a portion of them. This table has more than 45,000 clones, over 75% appearing once. The rearrangement links TRBV18 to TRBJ1-6; D possibly corresponds to TRBD1 (5 bases). Sequenced: CD1b-GMM tetramer-negative cells sorted from PBMCs. The sequence came from an adult woman with latent tuberculosis. CDR3 region: CASSLSGQSPLHF. For the CDR3, the DNA is TGTGCCAGCTCACTCTCTGGACAATCACCCCTCCACTTT.